This T cell receptor beta chain was captured in a study of T cell repertoires in cytomegalovirus infection. Trimming removed 4 bases from V and 2 bases from J; junction bases left unmatched: 5. The CDR3 sequence is 15 residues long. Germline loops: CDR1 LNHDA, CDR2 SQIVND (reference sequence). This clonotype was counted between two and nine times. Its antigen is unidentified. TCRdb redid the calling of the reads with MiXCR, one entry per CDR3 protein. The table lists 400,000 or so distinct CDR3 sequences, about 33% of them singletons. Study-wide results and caveats: Dominating the ex vivo response were TCR beta clonotypes that were CMV-specific and HLA-C-restricted.

The chain has TRBV19 and TRBJ1-5, with TRBD1 identical over 7 bases. The sample consisted of PBMCs. The receptor was derived from a human donor in good health (CMV status not recorded). Some clones in this sample may be carry-over from other donors' samples. The CDR3 here is CASSTTGAGNQPQHF. The CDR3 DNA follows: TGTGCCAGTAGTACAACAGGGGCCGGCAATCAGCCCCAGCATTTT.